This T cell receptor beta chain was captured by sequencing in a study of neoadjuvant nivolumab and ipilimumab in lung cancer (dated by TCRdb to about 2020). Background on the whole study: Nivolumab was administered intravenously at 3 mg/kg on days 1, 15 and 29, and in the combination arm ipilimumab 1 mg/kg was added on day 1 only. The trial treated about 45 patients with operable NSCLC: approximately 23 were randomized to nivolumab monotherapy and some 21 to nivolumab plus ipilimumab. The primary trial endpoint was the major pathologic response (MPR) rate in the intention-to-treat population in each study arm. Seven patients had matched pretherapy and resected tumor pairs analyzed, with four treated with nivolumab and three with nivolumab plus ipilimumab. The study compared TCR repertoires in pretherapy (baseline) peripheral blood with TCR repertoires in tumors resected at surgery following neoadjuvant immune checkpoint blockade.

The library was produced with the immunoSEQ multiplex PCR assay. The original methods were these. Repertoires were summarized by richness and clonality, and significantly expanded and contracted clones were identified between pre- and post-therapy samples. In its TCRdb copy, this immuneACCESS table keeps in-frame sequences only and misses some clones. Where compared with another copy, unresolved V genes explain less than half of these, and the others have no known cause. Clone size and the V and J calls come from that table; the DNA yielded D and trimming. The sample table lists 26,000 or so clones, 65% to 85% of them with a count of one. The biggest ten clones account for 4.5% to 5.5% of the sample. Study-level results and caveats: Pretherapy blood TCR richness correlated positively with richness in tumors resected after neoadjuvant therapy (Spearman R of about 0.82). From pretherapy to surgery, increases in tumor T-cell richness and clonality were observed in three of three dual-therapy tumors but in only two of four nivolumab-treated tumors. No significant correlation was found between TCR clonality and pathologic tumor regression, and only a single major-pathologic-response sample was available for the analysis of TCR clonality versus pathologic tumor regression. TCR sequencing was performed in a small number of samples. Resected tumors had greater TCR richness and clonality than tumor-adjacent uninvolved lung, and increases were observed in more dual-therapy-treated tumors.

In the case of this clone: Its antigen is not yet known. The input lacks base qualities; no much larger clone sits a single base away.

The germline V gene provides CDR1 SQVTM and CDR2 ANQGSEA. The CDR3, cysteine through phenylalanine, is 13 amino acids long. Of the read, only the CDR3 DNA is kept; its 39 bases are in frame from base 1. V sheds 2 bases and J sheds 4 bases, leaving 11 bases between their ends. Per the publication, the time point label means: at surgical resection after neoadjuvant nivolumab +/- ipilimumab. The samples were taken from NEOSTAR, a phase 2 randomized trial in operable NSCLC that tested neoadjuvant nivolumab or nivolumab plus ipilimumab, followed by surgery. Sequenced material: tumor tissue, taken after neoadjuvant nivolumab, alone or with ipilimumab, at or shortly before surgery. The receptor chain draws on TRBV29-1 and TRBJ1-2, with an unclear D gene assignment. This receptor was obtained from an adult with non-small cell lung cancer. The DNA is TGCAGCGTTGAACGGGGTCCTGGCTATGGCTACACCTTC. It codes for CSVERGPGYGYTF.